Shown below are 10 T cell receptor beta chains from a single sample sequenced in a study of blood T cell repertoires in COVID-19. Clones were sequenced by immunoSEQ multiplex PCR, and TCRdb holds only the in-frame ones, with some missing. Of about 300,000 clones listed, roughly 90% are singletons. The specimen sequenced was PBMCs or T cells enriched from blood (not recorded which). These receptors all come from a woman in her fifties or sixties who had been exposed to COVID-19.

V and J are TRBV7-6 and TRBJ2-2; 8 positions agree with TRBD2. CDR1 is SGHVS and CDR2 is FNYEAQ in the germline V gene. The J segment lost 0 bases and the V segment lost 5 bases, leaving 5 bases of the junction unmatched. The CDR3 totals 16 residues. Written as DNA, the CDR3 is TGTGCCAGCAGCCTCCGAGCGGGAGCGAACACCGGGGAGCTGTTTTTT. It encodes CASSLRAGANTGELFF.

This clone has only a few counts. CDR3 loop: CASTPGQAFNPLHF. As DNA, the CDR3 is TGTGCCAGCACCCCCGGACAGGCGTTCAATCCCCTCCACTTT. The chain recombines TRBV7-2 with TRBJ1-6; 7 nucleotides align to TRBD1. The ends lost 7 bases at V and 13 bases at J; junction bases unmatched: 13. The V gene's germline CDR1 is SGHTA and CDR2 FQGNSA. The CDR3 has 14 residues.

The V gene is TRBV19, the J gene TRBJ2-5; D perhaps matches TRBD2 (5 bases). Between the trimmed V and J ends, which lost 5 bases and 5 bases, there was a span of 18 bases. CDR3 length: 15 amino acids. Germline V lookup: CDR1 LNHDA, CDR2 SQIVND (reference sequence). CDR3 sequence (DNA): TGTGCCAGTAGTCCGTTCACGGGGTATGAGGAGACCCAGTACTTC. Translation: CASSPFTGYEETQYF.

The gene calls are TRBV7-6 and TRBJ2-7; TRBD2 aligns across 8 bases. Looked up from germline, CDR1 is SGHVS and CDR2 is FNYEAQ. CDR3 size: 16 residues. J gave up 0 bases and V 5 bases, and 9 bases lay outside the gene matches. The chain's CDR3 is CASSPGGDGNSYEQYF. CDR3 nucleotide sequence: TGTGCCAGCAGCCCGGGAGGGGACGGTAACTCCTACGAGCAGTACTTC.

The chain employs TRBV5-1 and TRBJ2-7; the match to TRBD1 covers 9 bases. Germline CDR1 and CDR2: SGHRS and YFSETQ. The CDR3 is 15 residues long. Trimming removed 0 bases from V and 3 bases from J; junction bases left unmatched: 4. The CDR3 DNA reads TGCGCCAGCAGCTTGGAGGGGACAGGGTACTACGAGCAGTACTTC. Amino acids: CASSLEGTGYYEQYF.

This chain uses TRBV28 with TRBJ1-2; TRBD1 aligns across 10 bases. Looked up from germline, CDR1 is MDHEN and CDR2 is SYDVKM. The CDR3 is made up of 15 amino acids. The junction had 4 bases not matched to a gene; V was cut back by 3 bases and J by 3 bases. The DNA of the CDR3 is TGTGCCAGCAGTTTTAGCGGACAGGGGGACTATGGCTACACCTTC. Translating gives CASSFSGQGDYGYTF.

The J gene is TRBJ2-5, the V gene TRBV29-1, with D possibly matching TRBD1 (8 bases). CDR3 size: 16 residues. V shed 8 bases and J shed 3 bases, with 25 bases lying between them. Germline assignment: CDR1 SQVTM and CDR2 ANQGSEA. CDR3 in amino acids: CSSFWKNRGGKETQYF. Written as DNA, the CDR3 is TGCAGCTCGTTTTGGAAAAACAGGGGGGGAAAAGAGACCCAGTACTTC.

The chain employs TRBV5-1 and TRBJ1-6; the D is unclear. Germline CDR1 reads SGHRS; CDR2 reads YFSETQ. Trimming pared 3 bases from V and 0 bases from J, leaving 13 bases between. The CDR3 contains 17 residues. The CDR3 sequence: CASSYGSTGSYNSPLHF. The DNA for the CDR3 is TGCGCCAGCAGCTATGGGAGCACGGGCTCCTATAATTCACCCCTCCACTTT.

The V and J genes are TRBV10-3 and TRBJ1-5; 10 bases align to TRBD1. The germline V gene has CDR1 ENHRY and CDR2 SYGVKD. V lost 4 bases and J lost 3; bases outside the gene matches: 3. The CDR3 runs 15 residues. As DNA, the CDR3 is TGTGCCATCAGTGGGACAGGGGGGGACAATCAGCCCCAGCATTTT. As protein: CAISGTGGDNQPQHF.

CDR3 in DNA: TGCGCCAGCAGCCCGGTCGCGAACACTGAAGCTTTCTTT. Translation: CASSPVANTEAFF. This rearrangement joins TRBV5-1 to TRBJ1-1; D gene uncertain. CDR1 is SGHRS and CDR2 is YFSETQ in the germline V gene. Trimming left V 4 bases short and J 1 base short, with 8 bases between. This CDR3 has 13 residues.